The source of this T cell receptor (beta chain) is a study of blood T cell repertoires in COVID-19. TCRdb keeps only in-frame clones here, not all; method: immunoSEQ multiplex PCR. The sample lists 84,000 or so clones, over 70% occurring once. This CDR3 contains 16 residues. CDR1 and CDR2 (germline): LNHDA, SQIVND (reference sequence). The ends were cut back, 6 bases at V and 7 bases at J, with 21 bases in the middle. The rearrangement joins TRBV19 to TRBJ1-4; D is ambiguous. This receptor was identified in a man aged 80 or over with active or convalescent COVID-19. The material sequenced was peripheral blood. CDR3 in DNA: TGTGCCAGTAGCCCTGCGGGCGGGGTGTTTGGTGAAAAACTGTTTTTT. Encoded protein: CASSPAGGVFGEKLFF.